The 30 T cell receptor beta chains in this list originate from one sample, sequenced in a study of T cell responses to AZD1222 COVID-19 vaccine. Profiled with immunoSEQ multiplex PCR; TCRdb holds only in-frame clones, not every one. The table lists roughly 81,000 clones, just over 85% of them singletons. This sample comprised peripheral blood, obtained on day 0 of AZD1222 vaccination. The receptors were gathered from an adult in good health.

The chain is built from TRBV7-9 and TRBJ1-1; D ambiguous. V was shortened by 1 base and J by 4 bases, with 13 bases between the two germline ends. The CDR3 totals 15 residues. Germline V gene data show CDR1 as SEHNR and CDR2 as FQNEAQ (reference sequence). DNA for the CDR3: TGTGCCAGCAGCTTAGGTGGGTTGGGTAGCACTGAAGCTTTCTTT. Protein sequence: CASSLGGLGSTEAFF.

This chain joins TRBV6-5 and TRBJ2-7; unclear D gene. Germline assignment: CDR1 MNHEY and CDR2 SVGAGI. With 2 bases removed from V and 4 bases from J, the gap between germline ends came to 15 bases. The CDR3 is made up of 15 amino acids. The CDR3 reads CASSYHGESSYEQYF. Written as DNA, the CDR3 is TGTGCCAGCAGTTACCACGGAGAGAGTAGTTACGAGCAGTACTTC.

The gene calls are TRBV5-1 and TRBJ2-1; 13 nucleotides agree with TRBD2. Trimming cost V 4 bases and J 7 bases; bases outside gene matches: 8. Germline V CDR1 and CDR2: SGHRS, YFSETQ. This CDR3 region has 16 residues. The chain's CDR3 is CASSTRLAGGNNEQFF. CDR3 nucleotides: TGCGCCAGCAGCACGCGACTAGCGGGAGGTAATAATGAGCAGTTCTTC.

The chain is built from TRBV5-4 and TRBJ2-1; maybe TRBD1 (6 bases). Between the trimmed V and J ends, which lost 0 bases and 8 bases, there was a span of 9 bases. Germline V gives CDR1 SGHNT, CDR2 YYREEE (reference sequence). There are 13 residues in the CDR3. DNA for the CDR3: TGTGCCAGCAGCTTGGTACCAGGGGATGAGCAGTTCTTC. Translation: CASSLVPGDEQFF. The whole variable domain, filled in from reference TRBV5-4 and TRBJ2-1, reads ETGVTQSPTHLIKTRGQQVTLRCSSQSGHNTVSWYQQALGQGPQFIFQYYREEENGRGNFPPRFSGLQFPNYSSELNVNALELDDSALYLCASSLVPGDEQFFGPGTRLTVL.

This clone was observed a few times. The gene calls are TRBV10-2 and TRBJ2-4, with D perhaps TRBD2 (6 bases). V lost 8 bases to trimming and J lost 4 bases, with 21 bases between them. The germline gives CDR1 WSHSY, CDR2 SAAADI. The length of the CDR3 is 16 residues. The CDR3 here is CASLQGGGLQKNIQYF. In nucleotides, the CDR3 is TGCGCCAGCCTTCAGGGAGGCGGTCTTCAGAAAAACATTCAGTACTTC.

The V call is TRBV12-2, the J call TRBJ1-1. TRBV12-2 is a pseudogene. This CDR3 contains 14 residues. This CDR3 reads CASRPLWMNTEAFF. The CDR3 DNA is TGTGCAAGTCGCCCTCTTTGGATGAACACTGAAGCTTTCTTT.

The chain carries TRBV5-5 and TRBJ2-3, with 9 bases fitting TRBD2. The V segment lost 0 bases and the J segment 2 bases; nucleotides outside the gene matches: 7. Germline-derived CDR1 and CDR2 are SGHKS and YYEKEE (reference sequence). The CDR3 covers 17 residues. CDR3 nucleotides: TGTGCCAGCAGCTTGGCCCTAGCGGGGATGGACACAGATACGCAGTATTTT. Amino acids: CASSLALAGMDTDTQYF.

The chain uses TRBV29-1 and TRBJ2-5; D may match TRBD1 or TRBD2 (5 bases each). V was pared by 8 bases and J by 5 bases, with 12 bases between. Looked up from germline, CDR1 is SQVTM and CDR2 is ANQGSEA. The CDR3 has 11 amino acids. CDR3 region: CSPREGETQYF. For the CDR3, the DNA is TGCAGCCCGAGAGAGGGGGAGACCCAGTACTTC.

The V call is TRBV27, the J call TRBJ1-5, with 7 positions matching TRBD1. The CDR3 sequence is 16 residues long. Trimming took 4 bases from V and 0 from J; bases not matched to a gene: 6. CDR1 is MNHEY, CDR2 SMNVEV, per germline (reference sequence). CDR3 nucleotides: TGTGCCAGCAGTTACCGGACAGGCAATAGCAATCAGCCCCAGCATTTT. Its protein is CASSYRTGNSNQPQHF.

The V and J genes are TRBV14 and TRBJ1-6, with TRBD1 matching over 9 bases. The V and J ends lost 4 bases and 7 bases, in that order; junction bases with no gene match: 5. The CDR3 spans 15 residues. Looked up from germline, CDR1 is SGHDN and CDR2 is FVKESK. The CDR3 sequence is CASSPGTGWNSPLHF. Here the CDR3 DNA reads TGTGCCAGCAGCCCGGGGACAGGGTGGAATTCACCCCTCCACTTT.

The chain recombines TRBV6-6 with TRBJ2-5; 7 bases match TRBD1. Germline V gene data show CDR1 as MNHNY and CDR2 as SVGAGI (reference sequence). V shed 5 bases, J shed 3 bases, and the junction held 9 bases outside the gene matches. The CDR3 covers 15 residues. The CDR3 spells CASSRTYDREETQYF. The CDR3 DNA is TGTGCCAGCAGTCGGACCTATGACAGGGAAGAGACCCAGTACTTC.

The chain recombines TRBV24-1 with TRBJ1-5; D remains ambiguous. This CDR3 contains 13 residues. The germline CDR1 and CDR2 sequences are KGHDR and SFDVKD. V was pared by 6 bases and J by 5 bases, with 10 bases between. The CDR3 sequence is CATSSRRDQPQHF. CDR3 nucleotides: TGTGCCACCAGTAGCAGGCGAGATCAGCCCCAGCATTTT.

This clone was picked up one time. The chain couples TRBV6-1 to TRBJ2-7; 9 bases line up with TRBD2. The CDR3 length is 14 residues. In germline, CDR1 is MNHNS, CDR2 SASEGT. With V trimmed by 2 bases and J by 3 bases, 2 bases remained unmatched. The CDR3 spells CASSELAGVYEQYF. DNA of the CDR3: TGTGCCAGCAGTGAATTAGCGGGAGTCTACGAGCAGTACTTC.

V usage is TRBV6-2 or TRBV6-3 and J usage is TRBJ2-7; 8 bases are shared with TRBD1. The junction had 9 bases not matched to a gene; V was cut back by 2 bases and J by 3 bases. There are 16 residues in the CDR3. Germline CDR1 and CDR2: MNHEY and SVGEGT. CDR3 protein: CASSYPRHRGNYEQYF. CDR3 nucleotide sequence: TGTGCCAGCAGTTACCCCCGCCACAGGGGGAACTACGAGCAGTACTTC.

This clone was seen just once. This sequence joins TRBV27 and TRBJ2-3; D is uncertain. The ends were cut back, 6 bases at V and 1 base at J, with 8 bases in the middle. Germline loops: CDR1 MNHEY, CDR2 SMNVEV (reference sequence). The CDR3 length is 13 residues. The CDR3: CASSRWGTDTQYF. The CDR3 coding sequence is TGTGCCAGCAGCCGGTGGGGCACAGATACGCAGTATTTT.

CDR3 sequence reads: CASSSGMGESYEQYF. DNA for the CDR3: TGTGCCAGCAGCTCCGGTATGGGGGAGTCCTACGAGCAGTACTTC. V usage is TRBV9 and J usage is TRBJ2-7; tentatively, D is TRBD1 or TRBD2 (5 bases each). The CDR3 totals 15 residues. The germline V and J ends were trimmed by 4 bases and 1 base, with 15 bases remaining between them. Germline assignment: CDR1 SGDLS and CDR2 YYNGEE.

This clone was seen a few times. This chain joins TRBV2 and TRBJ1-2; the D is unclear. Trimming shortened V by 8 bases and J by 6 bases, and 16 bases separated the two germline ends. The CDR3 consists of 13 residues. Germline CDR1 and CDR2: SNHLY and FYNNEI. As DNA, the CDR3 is TGTGCCAGCGGGTGGCTCCAAGGTGATGGCTACACCTTC. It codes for CASGWLQGDGYTF.

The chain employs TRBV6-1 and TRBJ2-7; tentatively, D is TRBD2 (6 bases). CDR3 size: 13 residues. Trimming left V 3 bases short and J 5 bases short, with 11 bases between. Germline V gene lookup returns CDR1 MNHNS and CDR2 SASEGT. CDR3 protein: CASSDREVDEQYF. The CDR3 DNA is TGTGCCAGCAGTGACAGGGAGGTGGACGAGCAGTACTTC.

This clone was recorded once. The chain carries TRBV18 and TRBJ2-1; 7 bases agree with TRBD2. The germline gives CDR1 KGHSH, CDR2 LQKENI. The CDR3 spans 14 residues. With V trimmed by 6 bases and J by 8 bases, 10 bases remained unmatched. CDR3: CASSLSLGGHEQFF. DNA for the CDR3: TGTGCCAGCTCGCTTTCTTTGGGAGGGCATGAGCAGTTCTTC.

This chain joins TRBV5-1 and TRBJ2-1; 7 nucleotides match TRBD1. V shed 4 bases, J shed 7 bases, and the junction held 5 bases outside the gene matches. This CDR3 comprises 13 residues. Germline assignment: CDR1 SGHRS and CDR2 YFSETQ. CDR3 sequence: CASSARQGNEQFF. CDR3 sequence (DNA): TGCGCCAGCAGCGCGCGACAGGGAAATGAGCAGTTCTTC.

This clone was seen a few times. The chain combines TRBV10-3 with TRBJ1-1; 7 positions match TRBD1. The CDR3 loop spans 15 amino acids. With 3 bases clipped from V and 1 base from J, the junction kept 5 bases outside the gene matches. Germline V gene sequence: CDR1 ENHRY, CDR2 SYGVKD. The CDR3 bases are TGTGCCATCAGTGACTCCAGGACAGGGAACACTGAAGCTTTCTTT. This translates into CAISDSRTGNTEAFF.

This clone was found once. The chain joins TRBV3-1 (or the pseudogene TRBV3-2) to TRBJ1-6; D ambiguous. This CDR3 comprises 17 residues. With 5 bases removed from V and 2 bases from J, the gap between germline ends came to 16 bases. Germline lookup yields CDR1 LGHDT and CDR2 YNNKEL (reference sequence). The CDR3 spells CASSKGIQRAYNSPLHF. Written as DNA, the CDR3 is TGTGCCAGCAGCAAGGGAATCCAGCGGGCCTATAATTCACCCCTCCACTTT.

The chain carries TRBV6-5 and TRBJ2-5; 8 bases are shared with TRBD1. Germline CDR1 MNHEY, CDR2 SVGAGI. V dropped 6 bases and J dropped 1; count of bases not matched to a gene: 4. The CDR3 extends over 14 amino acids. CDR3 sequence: CASSPGTGQETQYF. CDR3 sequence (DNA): TGTGCCAGCAGCCCCGGGACAGGCCAAGAGACCCAGTACTTC.

Written as DNA, the CDR3 is TGCGCCAGCAGCTTGGTTTCGGTCACTGAAGCTTTCTTT. Its translation is CASSLVSVTEAFF. This chain uses TRBV5-1 with TRBJ1-1; D call uncertain. Germline-derived CDR1 and CDR2 are SGHRS and YFSETQ. The CDR3 consists of 13 residues. V gave up 0 bases and J gave up 4 bases, with 7 bases separating them.

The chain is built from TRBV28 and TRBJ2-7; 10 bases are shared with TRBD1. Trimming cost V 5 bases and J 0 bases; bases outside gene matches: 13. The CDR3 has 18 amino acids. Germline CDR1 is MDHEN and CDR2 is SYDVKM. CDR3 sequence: CASSLTRDRGRSSYEQYF. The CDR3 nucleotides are TGTGCCAGCAGTCTTACCCGTGACAGGGGGCGAAGCTCCTACGAGCAGTACTTC.

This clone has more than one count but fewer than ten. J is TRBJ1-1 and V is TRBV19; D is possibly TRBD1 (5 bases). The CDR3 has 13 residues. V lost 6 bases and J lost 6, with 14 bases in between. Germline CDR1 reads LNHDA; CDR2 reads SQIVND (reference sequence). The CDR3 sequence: CASSLGGDAEAFF. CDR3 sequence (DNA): TGTGCCAGTAGCCTTGGGGGGGACGCTGAAGCTTTCTTT.

The DNA of the CDR3 is TGTGCCAGCAGCCCACAGGGTACTATTCCTAACTATGGCTACACCTTC. Residues: CASSPQGTIPNYGYTF. This chain joins TRBV9 and TRBJ1-2, with TRBD1 as a possible D gene (6 bases). This CDR3 region has 16 residues. Germline V CDR1 and CDR2: SGDLS, YYNGEE. Trimming took off 4 bases at V and 0 bases at J, with 16 bases between the two ends.

The CDR3 nucleotides read TGTGCCAGCAGCTGGGGCACGCGGGCCCATGAGCAGTTCTTC. It specifies CASSWGTRAHEQFF. The chain recombines TRBV28 with TRBJ2-1; D may correspond to TRBD1 or TRBD2 (5 bases each). CDR1 is MDHEN and CDR2 is SYDVKM in the germline V gene. The CDR3 spans 14 residues. V dropped 6 bases and J dropped 8 bases, with 17 bases sitting between them.

CDR3 DNA: TGTGCCAGCAGTCGAGGACAGGGCGGCCCCTATGGCTACACCTTC. Its translation: CASSRGQGGPYGYTF. The rearrangement links TRBV28 to TRBJ1-2, with 8 positions matching TRBD1. CDR1 and CDR2 from the germline V gene are MDHEN and SYDVKM. The CDR3 extends over 15 amino acids. V was pared by 5 bases and J by 4 bases, with 9 bases of the junction left unmatched.

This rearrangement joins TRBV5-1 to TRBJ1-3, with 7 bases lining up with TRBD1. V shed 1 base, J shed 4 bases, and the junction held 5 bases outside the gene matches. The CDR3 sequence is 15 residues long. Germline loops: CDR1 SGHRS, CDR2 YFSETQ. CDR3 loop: CASSLRQGDGNTIYF. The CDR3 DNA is TGCGCCAGCAGCTTGAGACAGGGAGACGGAAACACCATATATTTT.